The 26 T cell receptor beta chains in this list originate from one sample, sequenced in a study of blood T cell repertoires in COVID-19. Measured with immunoSEQ multiplex PCR; TCRdb has only the in-frame clones, and not every one. Of just over 250,000 clones listed, roughly 80% were seen once; the top ten hold approximately 4%. The sample consisted of PBMCs or T cells enriched from blood (not recorded which). These receptors all stem from a man aged 25-45 years with acute COVID-19.

The chain is built from TRBV6-5 and TRBJ1-1; 7 nucleotides agree with TRBD1. The CDR3 spans 14 residues. V trimming: 6 bases; J trimming: 6 bases; junction bases outside the gene matches: 10. The V gene's germline CDR1 is MNHEY and CDR2 SVGAGI. In DNA, the CDR3 is TGTGCCAGCAGGGACGGAATGACAGGGTCTGAAGCTTTCTTT. Its protein product is CASRDGMTGSEAFF.

V gene TRBV6-4 combines with J gene TRBJ2-1, with TRBD2 matching over 7 bases. The CDR3 extends over 15 amino acids. V was clipped by 5 bases and J by 3 bases; unmatched bases: 7. Germline loops: CDR1 MRHNA, CDR2 SNTAGT. As DNA, the CDR3 is TGTGCCAGCAGTCTGGAGGGAGGGAACTACAATGAGCAGTTCTTC. It codes for CASSLEGGNYNEQFF.

The rearrangement uses TRBV2 and TRBJ1-3; 7 bases map to TRBD1. The germline V gene encodes CDR1 SNHLY and CDR2 FYNNEI. The V gene end was trimmed by 4 bases and the J gene end by 1 base; junction bases not matched to a gene: 7. This CDR3 is built from 16 residues. As DNA, the CDR3 is TGTGCCAGCAGTGGACAGGGAGCGTATTCTGGAAACACCATATATTTT. Its protein is CASSGQGAYSGNTIYF.

This chain joins TRBV7-9 and TRBJ1-1, with 9 positions matching TRBD1. The CDR3 sequence is 15 residues long. V gave up 4 bases and J gave up 5 bases; unmatched junction bases: 8. CDR1 and CDR2 (germline): SEHNR, FQNEAQ (reference sequence). The CDR3 here is CASSSTMTGGTEAFF. The CDR3 DNA follows: TGTGCCAGCAGCTCCACGATGACAGGGGGAACTGAAGCTTTCTTT. Together with reference TRBV7-9 and TRBJ1-1, the CDR3 gives the full variable domain: DTGVSQNPRHKITKRGQNVTFRCDPISEHNRLYWYRQTLGQGPEFLTYFQNEAQLEKSRLLSDRFSAERPKGSFSTLEIQRTEQGDSAMYLCASSSTMTGGTEAFFGQGTRLTVV.

The rearrangement uses TRBV2 and TRBJ2-2, with 7 bases lining up with TRBD2. CDR1 and CDR2 from the germline V gene are SNHLY and FYNNEI. The junction had 15 bases not matched to a gene; V was cut back by 9 bases and J by 5 bases. The CDR3 has 16 residues. The CDR3 loop is CASRKIGGSGTGELFF. DNA for the CDR3: TGTGCCAGTAGAAAAATAGGCGGGAGTGGTACCGGGGAGCTGTTTTTT.

The chain uses TRBV25-1 and TRBJ2-5; 7 nucleotides match TRBD1. Germline-derived CDR1 and CDR2 are MGHDK and SYGVNS. The CDR3 loop spans 13 amino acids. After removal of 3 bases from V and 4 bases from J, the junction contained 2 bases not matched to a gene. CDR3 DNA sequence: TGTGCCAGCAGTGAGACAGGGCGAGAGACCCAGTACTTC. This gives the protein CASSETGRETQYF.

The rearrangement links TRBV6-4 to TRBJ2-2; 8 bases map to TRBD1. CDR1 is MRHNA, CDR2 SNTAGT, per germline. V dropped 6 bases and J dropped 4; count of bases not matched to a gene: 4. This CDR3 has 14 residues. The CDR3 DNA reads TGTGCCAGCAGAACAGGGGGTGCCACCGGGGAGCTGTTTTTT. Translated, it gives CASRTGGATGELFF.

This clone appeared a few times. This rearrangement joins TRBV28 to TRBJ2-2; D may be TRBD2 (5 bases). V lost 8 bases and J lost 6, with 13 bases in between. Germline assignment: CDR1 MDHEN and CDR2 SYDVKM. This CDR3 spans 13 amino acids. The CDR3 reads CASGKLVPGELFF. DNA for the CDR3: TGTGCCAGCGGAAAACTAGTTCCCGGGGAGCTGTTTTTT.

The rearrangement joins TRBV7-7 to TRBJ2-1, with D maybe TRBD2 (5 bases). Germline CDR1 and CDR2: SSHAT and FNYEAQ (reference sequence). Trimming removed 5 bases from V and 6 bases from J, with 11 bases in between. The CDR3 runs to 13 residues. The CDR3: CASSQGLGNEQFF. The CDR3 region has the DNA TGTGCCAGCAGCCAAGGACTTGGCAATGAGCAGTTCTTC.

This chain links TRBV24-1 with TRBJ1-1; unclear D gene. The ends were cut back, 4 bases at V and 3 bases at J, with 14 bases in the middle. This CDR3 is 15 amino acids long. The germline V gene has CDR1 KGHDR and CDR2 SFDVKD. The CDR3 here is CATSDPGAKDTEAFF. The CDR3 coding sequence is TGTGCCACCAGTGACCCCGGAGCTAAGGACACTGAAGCTTTCTTT.

With regard to this clone: Different DNA sequences within this sample yield the same CDR3. The rearrangement links TRBV5-4 to TRBJ2-3; D unclear. Trimming pared 2 bases from V and 5 bases from J, leaving 3 bases between. Germline V gene lookup returns CDR1 SGHNT and CDR2 YYREEE (reference sequence). CDR3 length: 11 amino acids. The CDR3 loop is CASSFQDTQYF. Here the CDR3 DNA reads TGTGCCAGCAGCTTTCAAGATACGCAGTATTTT.

The sample holds a few counts of this clone. The CDR3 reads CASSVQGHSNTGELFF. The CDR3 DNA reads as TGTGCCAGCAGTGTCCAGGGACATTCGAACACCGGGGAGCTGTTTTTT. This chain links TRBV6-1 with TRBJ2-2, with D tentatively TRBD1 (6 bases). In germline, CDR1 is MNHNS, CDR2 SASEGT. Between the trimmed V and J ends, which lost 4 bases and 0 bases, there was a span of 12 bases. CDR3 length: 16 amino acids.

The gene calls are TRBV11-3 and TRBJ2-2; 12 bases match TRBD2. The junction had 15 bases not matched to a gene; V was cut back by 9 bases and J by 7 bases. CDR1 is SGHNT and CDR2 is YENEEA in the germline V gene. The CDR3 is made up of 17 amino acids. The CDR3 region is CASRPSGLAGGIGELFF. CDR3 nucleotide sequence: TGTGCCAGTAGACCGAGTGGGCTAGCGGGAGGGATCGGGGAGCTGTTTTTT. The whole variable domain, filled in from reference TRBV11-3 and TRBJ2-2, reads EAGVVQSPRYKIIEKKQPVAFWCNPISGHNTLYWYLQNLGQGPELLIRYENEEAVDDSQLPKDRFSAERLKGVDSTLKIQPAELGDSAVYLCASRPSGLAGGIGELFFGEGSRLTVL.

The chain uses TRBV6-1 and TRBJ1-6; TRBD1 agrees at 8 bases. Germline values: CDR1 MNHNS, CDR2 SASEGT. The CDR3 runs to 17 residues. V lost 2 bases, J lost 8 bases, and 11 bases stayed unmatched. The CDR3 here is CASSEIGWGRGHSPLHF. The CDR3 DNA reads TGTGCCAGCAGTGAAATCGGCTGGGGCAGGGGGCATTCACCCCTCCACTTT.

V usage is TRBV19 and J usage is TRBJ2-2; 7 bases line up with TRBD1. CDR3 length equals 14 residues. V gave up 6 bases and J gave up 4 bases; unmatched junction bases: 5. Germline CDR1 is LNHDA and CDR2 is SQIVND (reference sequence). This chain's CDR3 is CASRGQWATGELFF. In DNA form, the CDR3 reads TGTGCCAGTAGGGGACAGTGGGCCACCGGGGAGCTGTTTTTT.

The genes are TRBV7-5 and TRBJ2-7; TRBD2, the D gene given by the table, was not confirmed from the DNA. TRBV7-5 is recorded as a pseudogene. This CDR3 has 12 residues. The CDR3 DNA follows: TGTGTCAGAACCGGCGGCTCCTACGAGCAGTACGTC. Its translation: CVRTGGSYEQYV.

The rearrangement uses TRBV4-1 and TRBJ1-4, with D possibly being TRBD1 (6 bases). Looked up from germline, CDR1 is MGHRA and CDR2 is YSYEKL. This CDR3 contains 19 residues. V was clipped by 0 bases and J by 4 bases, with 21 bases between them. The CDR3 spells CASSQDERGRNRLNEKLFF. CDR3 DNA: TGCGCCAGCAGCCAAGATGAAAGGGGGAGAAATAGACTTAATGAAAAACTGTTTTTT.

The chain combines TRBV18 with TRBJ2-7; 9 nucleotides align to TRBD1. The germline V gene encodes CDR1 KGHSH and CDR2 LQKENI. The V gene end was trimmed by 4 bases and the J gene end by 6 bases; junction bases not matched to a gene: 1. The CDR3 length is 12 residues. The chain's CDR3 is CASSRTGVEQYV. CDR3 coding DNA: TGTGCCAGCTCACGGACAGGGGTCGAGCAGTACGTC.

This chain links TRBV5-1 with TRBJ1-2; 7 bases map to TRBD1. Losses at the gene ends were 0 bases for V and 8 bases for J; bases not matched to a gene: 10. This CDR3 contains 15 residues. Germline V gene lookup returns CDR1 SGHRS and CDR2 YFSETQ. The chain's CDR3 is CASSLEGQTGKGYTF. The CDR3 DNA is TGCGCCAGCAGCTTGGAGGGACAGACGGGTAAAGGCTACACCTTC.

The chain uses TRBV9 and TRBJ2-5; 7 nucleotides line up with TRBD1. The CDR3 has 15 amino acids. Germline CDR1 reads SGDLS; CDR2 reads YYNGEE. Trimming took 0 bases from V and 2 from J; bases not matched to a gene: 4. DNA for the CDR3: TGTGCCAGCAGCGTAGCACAGGGGCTTCAAGAGACCCAGTACTTC. Residues: CASSVAQGLQETQYF.

The J gene is TRBJ1-6, the V gene TRBV5-6; D is undetermined. Germline values: CDR1 SGHDT, CDR2 YYEEEE. V gave up 4 bases and J gave up 7 bases, with 18 bases separating them. The CDR3 has 16 amino acids. CDR3 coding DNA: TGTGCCAGCAGCCAGCCGACGGAGGTGGACAATTCACCCCTCCACTTT. Protein sequence: CASSQPTEVDNSPLHF.

The chain is built from TRBV5-5 and TRBJ2-5; the D gene is possibly TRBD1 (5 bases). The CDR3 has 13 amino acids. The germline V gene has CDR1 SGHKS and CDR2 YYEKEE (reference sequence). Between the trimmed V and J ends, which lost 4 bases and 5 bases, there was a span of 12 bases. CDR3 bases: TGTGCCAGCAGCCTGCAGGGTTTGGAGACCCAGTACTTC. Translating gives CASSLQGLETQYF.

The chain recombines TRBV13 with TRBJ2-1; 13 positions agree with TRBD2. CDR3 length equals 15 residues. Germline CDR1 is PRHDT and CDR2 is FYEKMQ (reference sequence). Germline trimming cut 5 bases from V and 8 bases from J; bases unmatched to any gene: 6. The CDR3 bases are TGTGCCAGCAGCAGATGGACTAGCGGGAGAGATGAGCAGTTCTTC. This codes for CASSRWTSGRDEQFF.

The chain joins TRBV24-1 to TRBJ2-6; 7 nucleotides match TRBD2. Looked up from germline, CDR1 is KGHDR and CDR2 is SFDVKD. The CDR3 runs 18 residues. Trimming removed 5 bases from V and 0 bases from J; junction bases left unmatched: 9. The CDR3 DNA sequence: TGTGCCACCAGTGGACGGGAGGTGGTGGACTCTGGGGCCAACGTCCTGACTTTC. This sequence encodes CATSGREVVDSGANVLTF.

The count of this clone is one. The CDR3 region has the DNA TGTGCCACCAGTGATCGAAGTCGGGAGAACAATGAGCAGTTCTTC. It specifies CATSDRSRENNEQFF. This chain connects TRBV24-1 to TRBJ2-1, with a weak D call TRBD2 (6 bases). V was trimmed by 3 bases and J by 5 bases, leaving 13 bases between them. The germline gives CDR1 KGHDR, CDR2 SFDVKD. This CDR3 contains 15 residues.

The rearrangement joins TRBV5-4 to TRBJ2-7; a weak D match, TRBD2 (5 bases). Germline V gene data show CDR1 as SGHNT and CDR2 as YYREEE (reference sequence). The V and J ends lost 4 bases and 4 bases respectively, with 9 bases between them. This CDR3 has 12 amino acids. The CDR3 DNA reads as TGTGCCAGCAGCAGAAGCGGATACGAGCAGTACGTC. This gives the protein CASSRSGYEQYV.